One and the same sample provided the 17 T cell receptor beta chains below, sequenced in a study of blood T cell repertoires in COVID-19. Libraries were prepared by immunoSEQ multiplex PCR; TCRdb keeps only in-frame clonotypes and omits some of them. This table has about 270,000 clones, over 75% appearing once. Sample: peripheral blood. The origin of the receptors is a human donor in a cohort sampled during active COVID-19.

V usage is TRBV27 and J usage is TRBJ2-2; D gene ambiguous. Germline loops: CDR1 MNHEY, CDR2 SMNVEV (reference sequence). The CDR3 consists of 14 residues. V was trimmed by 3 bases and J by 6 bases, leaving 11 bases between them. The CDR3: CASSFLLGSGELFF. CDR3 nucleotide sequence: TGTGCCAGCAGTTTTCTTCTCGGGTCCGGGGAGCTGTTTTTT.

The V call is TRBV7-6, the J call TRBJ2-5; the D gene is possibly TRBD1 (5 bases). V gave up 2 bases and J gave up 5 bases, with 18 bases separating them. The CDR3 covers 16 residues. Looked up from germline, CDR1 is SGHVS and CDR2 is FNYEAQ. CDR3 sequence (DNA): TGTGCCAGCAGCTTATCTAATTTGTGGGGCCGGGAGACCCAGTACTTC. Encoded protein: CASSLSNLWGRETQYF.

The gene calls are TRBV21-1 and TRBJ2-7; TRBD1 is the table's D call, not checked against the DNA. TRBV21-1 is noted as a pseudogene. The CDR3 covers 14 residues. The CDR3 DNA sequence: TGTGCCAGCAGCAAAGGGACATGGACCTACGAGCAGTACTTC. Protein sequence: CASSKGTWTYEQYF.

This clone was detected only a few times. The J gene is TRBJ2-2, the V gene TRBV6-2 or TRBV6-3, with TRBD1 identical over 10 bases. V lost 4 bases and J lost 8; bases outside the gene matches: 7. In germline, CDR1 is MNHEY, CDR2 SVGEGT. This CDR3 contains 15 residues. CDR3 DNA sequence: TGTGCCAGCAGTTCCACGGGACAGGGGAAAGGGGAGCTGTTTTTT. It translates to CASSSTGQGKGELFF.

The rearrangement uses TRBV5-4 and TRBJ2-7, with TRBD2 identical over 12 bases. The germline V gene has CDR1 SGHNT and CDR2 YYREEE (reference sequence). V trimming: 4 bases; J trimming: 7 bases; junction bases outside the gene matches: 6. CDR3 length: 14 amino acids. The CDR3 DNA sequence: TGTGCCAGCAGCACTAGCGGGGGGCCTCGAGAGCAGTACTTC. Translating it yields CASSTSGGPREQYF.

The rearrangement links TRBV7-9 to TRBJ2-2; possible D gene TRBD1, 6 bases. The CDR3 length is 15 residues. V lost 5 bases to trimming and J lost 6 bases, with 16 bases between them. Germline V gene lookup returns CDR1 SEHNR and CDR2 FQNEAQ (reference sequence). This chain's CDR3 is CASSTTTGMPGELFF. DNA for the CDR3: TGTGCCAGCAGCACTACAACAGGGATGCCCGGGGAGCTGTTTTTT.

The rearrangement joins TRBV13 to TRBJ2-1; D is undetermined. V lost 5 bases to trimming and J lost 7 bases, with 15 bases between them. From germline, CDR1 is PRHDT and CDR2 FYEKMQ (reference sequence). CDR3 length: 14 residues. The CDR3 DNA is TGTGCCAGCAGCCCCGCCCTAACCCGAAATGAGCAGTTCTTC. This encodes CASSPALTRNEQFF.

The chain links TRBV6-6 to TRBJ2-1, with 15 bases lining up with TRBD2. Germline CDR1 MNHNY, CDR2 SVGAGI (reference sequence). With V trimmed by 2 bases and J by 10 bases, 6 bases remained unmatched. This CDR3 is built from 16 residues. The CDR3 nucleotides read TGTGCCAGCAGTTACAGGACTAGCGGGGGGGTTCGAGAGCAGTTCTTC. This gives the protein CASSYRTSGGVREQFF.

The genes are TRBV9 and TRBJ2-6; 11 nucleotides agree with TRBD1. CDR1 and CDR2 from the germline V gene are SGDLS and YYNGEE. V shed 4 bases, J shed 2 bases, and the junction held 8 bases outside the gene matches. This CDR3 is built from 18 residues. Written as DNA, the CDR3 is TGTGCCAGCAGCTTGCGGGACAGGGGGACCCCTGGGGCCAACGTCCTGACTTTC. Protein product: CASSLRDRGTPGANVLTF.

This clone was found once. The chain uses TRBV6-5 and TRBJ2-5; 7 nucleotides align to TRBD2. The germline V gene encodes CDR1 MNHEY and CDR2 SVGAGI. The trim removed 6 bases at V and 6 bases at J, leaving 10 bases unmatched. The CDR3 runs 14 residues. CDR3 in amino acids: CASRTRGGEKTQYF. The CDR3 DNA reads TGTGCCAGCAGGACCCGGGGAGGGGAGAAGACCCAGTACTTC.

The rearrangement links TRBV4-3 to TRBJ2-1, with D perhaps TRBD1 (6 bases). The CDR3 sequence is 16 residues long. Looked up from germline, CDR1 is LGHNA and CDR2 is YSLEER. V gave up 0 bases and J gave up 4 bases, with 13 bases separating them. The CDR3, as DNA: TGCGCCAGCAGCCAAGAGTTGGGGGCTAGTTACAATGAGCAGTTCTTC. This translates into CASSQELGASYNEQFF.

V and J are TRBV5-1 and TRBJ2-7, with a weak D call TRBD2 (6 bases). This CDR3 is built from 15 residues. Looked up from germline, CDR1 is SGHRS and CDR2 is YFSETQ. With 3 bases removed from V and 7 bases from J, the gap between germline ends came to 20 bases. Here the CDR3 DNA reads TGCGCCAGCAGCTGGCGGGACGTAGGGTCTGGGGAGCAGTACTTC. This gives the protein CASSWRDVGSGEQYF. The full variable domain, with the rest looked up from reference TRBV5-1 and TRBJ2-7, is KAGVTQTPRYLIKTRGQQVTLSCSPISGHRSVSWYQQTPGQGLQFLFEYFSETQRNKGNFPGRFSGRQFSNSRSEMNVSTLELGDSALYLCASSWRDVGSGEQYFGPGTRLTVT.

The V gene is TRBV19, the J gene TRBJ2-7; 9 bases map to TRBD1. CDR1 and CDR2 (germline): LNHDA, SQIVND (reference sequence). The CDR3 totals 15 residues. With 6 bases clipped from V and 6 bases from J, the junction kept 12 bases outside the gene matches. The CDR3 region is CASSYSGQGSSEQYF. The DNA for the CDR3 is TGTGCCAGTAGCTACTCGGGACAGGGTTCGTCCGAGCAGTACTTC.

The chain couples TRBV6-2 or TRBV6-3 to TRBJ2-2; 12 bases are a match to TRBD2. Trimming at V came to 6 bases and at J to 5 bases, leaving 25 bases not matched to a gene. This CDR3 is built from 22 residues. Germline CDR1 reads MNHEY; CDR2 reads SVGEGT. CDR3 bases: TGTGCCAGCAGCCCTACGGAAAATGATGTGAGTGGACTAGCGGGACTAACCGGGGAGCTGTTTTTT. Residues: CASSPTENDVSGLAGLTGELFF.

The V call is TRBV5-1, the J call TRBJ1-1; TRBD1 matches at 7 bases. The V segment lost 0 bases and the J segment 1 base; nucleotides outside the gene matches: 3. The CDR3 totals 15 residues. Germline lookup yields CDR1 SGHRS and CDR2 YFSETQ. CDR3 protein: CASSLATGKNTEAFF. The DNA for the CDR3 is TGCGCCAGCAGCTTGGCGACAGGGAAGAACACTGAAGCTTTCTTT.

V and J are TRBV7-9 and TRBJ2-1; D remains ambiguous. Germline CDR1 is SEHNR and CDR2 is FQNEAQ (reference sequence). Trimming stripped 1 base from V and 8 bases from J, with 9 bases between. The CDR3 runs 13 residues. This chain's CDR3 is CASSLVPVYEQFF. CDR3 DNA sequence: TGTGCCAGCAGCTTAGTCCCAGTCTATGAGCAGTTCTTC.

In nucleotides, the CDR3 is TGCAGTGCTAGTATCGACAGTCGGCAAGAGACCCAGTACTTC. Its protein product is CSASIDSRQETQYF. This chain links TRBV20-1 with TRBJ2-5; D may be TRBD1 (5 bases). V lost 3 bases, J lost 2 bases, and 13 bases lay in between. The length of the CDR3 is 14 residues. The germline gives CDR1 DFQATT, CDR2 SNEGSKA (reference sequence).